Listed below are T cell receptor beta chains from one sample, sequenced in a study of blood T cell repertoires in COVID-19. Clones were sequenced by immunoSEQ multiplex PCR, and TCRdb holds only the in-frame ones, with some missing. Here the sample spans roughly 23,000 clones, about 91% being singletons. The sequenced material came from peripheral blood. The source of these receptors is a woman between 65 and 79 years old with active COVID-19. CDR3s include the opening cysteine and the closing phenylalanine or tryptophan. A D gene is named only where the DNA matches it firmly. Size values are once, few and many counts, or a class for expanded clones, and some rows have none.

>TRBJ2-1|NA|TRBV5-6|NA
CASTLHPLSGEQFF
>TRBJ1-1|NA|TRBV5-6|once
CASSVSGPTEAFF
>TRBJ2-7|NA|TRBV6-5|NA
CASSYSSAEGVRRYF
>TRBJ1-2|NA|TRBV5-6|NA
CASSLGRDHYTF
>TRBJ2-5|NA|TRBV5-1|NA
CASSPQGRGETQYF
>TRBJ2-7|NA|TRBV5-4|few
CASSSSPRDIYEQYF
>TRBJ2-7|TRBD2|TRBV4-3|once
CASSQEGGSEQYF
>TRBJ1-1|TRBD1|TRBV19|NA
CASSKDRGHTEAFF
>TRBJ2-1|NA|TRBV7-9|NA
CASSLGGANQQFF
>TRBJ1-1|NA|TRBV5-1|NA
CASSSRQSDLNTEAFF
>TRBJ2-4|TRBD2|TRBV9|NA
CASSEETSGRFGAKNIQYF
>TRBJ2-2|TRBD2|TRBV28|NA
CASSSSVSGRGNTGELFF
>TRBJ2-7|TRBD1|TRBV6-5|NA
CASSPGTGSSYEQYF
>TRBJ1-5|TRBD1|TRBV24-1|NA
CATSPAQTGINQPQHF
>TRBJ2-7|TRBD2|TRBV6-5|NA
CASRTSGSYEQYF
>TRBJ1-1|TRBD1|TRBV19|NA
CASRSGGTANTEAFF
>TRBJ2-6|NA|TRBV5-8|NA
CASSLAGGSRLSGANVLTF
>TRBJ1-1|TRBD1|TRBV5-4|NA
CASSLGTGALNTEAFF
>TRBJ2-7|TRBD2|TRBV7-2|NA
CASSLDWTSSYEQYF
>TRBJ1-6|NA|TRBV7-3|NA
CASSLAAVNSPLHF
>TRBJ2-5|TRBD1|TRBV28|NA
CASSFGGQGETQYF
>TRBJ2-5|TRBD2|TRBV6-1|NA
CASSEAVGGRVETQYF
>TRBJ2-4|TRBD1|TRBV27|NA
CASSFIDRGLAKNIQYF
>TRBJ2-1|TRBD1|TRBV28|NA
CASRGQGPFSYNEQFF
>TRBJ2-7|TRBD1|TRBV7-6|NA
CASSPQGTASYEQYF
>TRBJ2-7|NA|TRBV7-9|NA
CASNKPEAGDYEQYF
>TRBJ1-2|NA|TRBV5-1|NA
CASSLAQGQKGYTF
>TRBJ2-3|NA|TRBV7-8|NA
CASSLIAGPDTQYF
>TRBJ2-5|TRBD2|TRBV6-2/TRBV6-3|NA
CASRPISGRLQETQYF
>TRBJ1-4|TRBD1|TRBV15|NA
CATRTGQNEKLFF
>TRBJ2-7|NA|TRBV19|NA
CASRGSSYEQYF
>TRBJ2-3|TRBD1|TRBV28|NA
CASTLDRGIVDTQYF
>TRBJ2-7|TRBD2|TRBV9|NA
CASSVASGRSWEQYF
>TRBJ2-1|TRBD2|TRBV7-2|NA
CASSLRGGLNEQFF
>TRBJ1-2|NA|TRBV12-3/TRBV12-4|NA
CASSQVDGYTF
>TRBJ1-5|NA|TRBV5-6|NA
CASSATGRNQPQHF
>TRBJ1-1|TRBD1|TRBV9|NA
CASSTRDSEAFF
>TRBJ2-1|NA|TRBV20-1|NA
CSASGYNEQFF
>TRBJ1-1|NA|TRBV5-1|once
CASSLNPGLPQGDTEAFF
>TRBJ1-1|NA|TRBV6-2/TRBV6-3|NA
CASSQLWEAFF
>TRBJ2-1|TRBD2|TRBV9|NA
CASSVRHGLAGGDEQFF
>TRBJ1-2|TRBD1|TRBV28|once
CASTSGGQGDYGYTF
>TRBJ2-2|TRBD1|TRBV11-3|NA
CASSYLQQGRGELFF
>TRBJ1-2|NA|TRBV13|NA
CASSLASNLPPYGYTF
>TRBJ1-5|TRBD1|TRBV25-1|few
CASSGAGTDNQPQHF
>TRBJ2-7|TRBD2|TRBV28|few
CASSRTSGRSYEQYF
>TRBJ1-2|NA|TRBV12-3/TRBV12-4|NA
CASNTGYGYTF
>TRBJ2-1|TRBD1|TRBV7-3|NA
CASSSGTGGSNEQFF
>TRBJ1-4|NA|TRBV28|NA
CASRQEQTFPGPNEKLFF
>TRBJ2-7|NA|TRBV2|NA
CATKGVDEQYF
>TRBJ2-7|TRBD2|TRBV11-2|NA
CASSWGTSSFYEQYF
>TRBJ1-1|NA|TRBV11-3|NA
CASSPGHGTEAFF
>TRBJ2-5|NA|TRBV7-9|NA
CASSPESYQETQYF
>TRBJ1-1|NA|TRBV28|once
CASKWGGGGTEAFF
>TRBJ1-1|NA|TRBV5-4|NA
CASSLGQGLNTEAFF